This T cell receptor (beta chain) comes out of a study of cytomegalovirus exposure and HLA in healthy donors. Whole-study results and caveats: When a later analysis was performed, an Asian-associated ancestry cluster reportedly had fewer N-insertions than the roughly 700-donor mean. Most of the TCR beta V segments (in an earlier analysis) were productive either about 87% or about 30% of the time. A likely sequencing artifact accounted for one observed cluster of highly shared sequence variants. On later analysis, the bulk of CMV-associated TCR beta chains appeared to be HLA-restricted.

Amplification used 60 Vbeta primers and 13 Jbeta primers. Using immunoSEQ multiplex PCR, the repertoire was profiled, and TCRdb retains in-frame clones only, with some absent. The sample contains roughly 150,000 clones, 73% of which appear only once. With respect to this clone: The antigen is undetermined.

Germline V gives CDR1 LGHNA, CDR2 YSLEER. Losses at the gene ends were 0 bases for V and 1 base for J; bases not matched to a gene: 8. The CDR3 length is 17 residues. The sequenced material came from PBMCs. The chain combines TRBV4-3 with TRBJ2-5, with TRBD2 matching 7 bases. This receptor was obtained from a woman aged 18-35 years in good health and CMV-seropositive. The CDR3 bases are TGCGCCAGCAGCCAAGATTCCTGGGCTAGCGGCCAAGAGACCCAGTACTTC. It yields the protein CASSQDSWASGQETQYF.